The 14 T cell receptor beta chains given below trace back to one sample, sequenced in a study of graft-versus-host responses after intestinal transplantation. Intraepithelial and lamina propria lymphocytes were released after the graft tissue was processed. Data came from immunoSEQ multiplex PCR; TCRdb stores just in-frame clones and leaves some out. The sample yields some 8,000 clones, 65% to 80% seen once. Sequencing used ileum tissue, obtained roughly 450 days after transplant. These receptors all come from a human patient who received an intestinal transplant, so some T cells may come from the graft donor.

The chain couples TRBV5-8 to TRBJ2-7, with TRBD1 identical over 7 bases. After removal of 4 bases from V and 2 bases from J, the junction contained 6 bases not matched to a gene. The CDR3 extends over 14 amino acids. Germline CDR1 reads SGHTS; CDR2 reads YDEGEE. CDR3 protein: CASSPGGQAYEQYF. In DNA form, the CDR3 reads TGTGCCAGCAGCCCCGGCGGACAGGCCTACGAGCAGTACTTC.

The CDR3 loop is CASSAQARVWRDSSYNEQFF. CDR3 DNA sequence: TGTGCCAGCAGCGCACAAGCCAGGGTTTGGAGGGATAGCTCCTACAATGAGCAGTTCTTC. V gene TRBV7-8 combines with J gene TRBJ2-1; a possible D gene is TRBD2 (6 bases). The V end lost 5 bases, the J end lost 0 bases, and 26 bases lay between the germline ends. In germline, CDR1 is SGHVS, CDR2 FQNEAQ. This CDR3 region has 20 residues. Together with reference TRBV7-8 and TRBJ2-1, the CDR3 gives the full variable domain: GAGVSQSPRYKVAKRGQDVALRCDPISGHVSLFWYQQALGQGPEFLTYFQNEAQLDKSGLPSDRFFAERPEGSVSTLKIQRTQQEDSAVYLCASSAQARVWRDSSYNEQFFGPGTRLTVL.

In DNA, the CDR3 is TGTGCCAGCAGGAGTAGGGGTGGCGTAAACACCATATATTTT. It yields the protein CASRSRGGVNTIYF. The rearrangement links TRBV21-1 to TRBJ1-3; no DNA check was done on the table's D call, TRBD1. TRBV21-1 is listed as a pseudogene. The CDR3 extends over 14 amino acids.

This chain joins TRBV6-1 and TRBJ1-2; 8 bases fit TRBD1. This CDR3 is 15 amino acids long. Trimming at V came to 6 bases and at J to 3 bases, leaving 9 bases not matched to a gene. Germline V CDR1 and CDR2: MNHNS, SASEGT. The DNA for the CDR3 is TGTGCCAGCAGCGACGGACAGGGAGGTTACTATGGCTACACCTTC. This encodes CASSDGQGGYYGYTF.

V usage is TRBV28 and J usage is TRBJ1-4, with a possible D match to TRBD1 (5 bases). With 4 bases removed from V and 7 bases from J, the gap between germline ends came to 10 bases. Looked up from germline, CDR1 is MDHEN and CDR2 is SYDVKM. CDR3 length: 13 residues. CDR3 bases: TGTGCCAGCAGTTCCGGGGGTCTTGAAAAACTGTTTTTT. It encodes CASSSGGLEKLFF.

The CDR3 DNA reads as TGTGCCAGCAGCGGAGAGGGACTAGCGGGAATGACCTCCTACAATGAGCAGTTCTTC. Its translation: CASSGEGLAGMTSYNEQFF. The chain combines TRBV5-6 with TRBJ2-1; 13 positions match TRBD2. Germline CDR1 SGHDT, CDR2 YYEEEE. V lost 4 bases, J lost 0 bases, and 10 bases stayed unmatched. The CDR3 is made up of 19 amino acids. Full variable domain (outside the CDR3, taken from reference TRBV5-6 and TRBJ2-1): DAGVTQSPTHLIKTRGQQVTLRCSPKSGHDTVSWYQQALGQGPQFIFQYYEEEERQRGNFPDRFSGHQFPNYSSELNVNALLLGDSALYLCASSGEGLAGMTSYNEQFFGPGTRLTVL.

V gene TRBV30 combines with J gene TRBJ1-4; D is unclear. Looked up from germline, CDR1 is GTSNPN and CDR2 is SVGIG (reference sequence). V was cut by 3 bases and J by 0 bases, with 5 bases left in between. The CDR3 extends over 13 amino acids. In DNA, the CDR3 is TGTGCCTGGAGGGGATCAACTAATGAAAAACTGTTTTTT. Translating it yields CAWRGSTNEKLFF.

In its sample, this clone is large. The chain employs TRBV29-1 and TRBJ1-2; D unclear. Germline V gene sequence: CDR1 SQVTM, CDR2 ANQGSEA. V gave up 4 bases and J gave up 4 bases, with 10 bases separating them. This CDR3 has 12 residues. CDR3 loop: CSVGSETYGYTF. CDR3 DNA: TGCAGCGTTGGCTCAGAGACCTATGGCTACACCTTC.

Sample share makes this clone medium-sized. The V call is TRBV5-4, the J call TRBJ1-1; tentatively, D is TRBD1 (6 bases). The CDR3 has 13 amino acids. Germline V gives CDR1 SGHNT, CDR2 YYREEE (reference sequence). Trimming left V 2 bases short and J 3 bases short, with 8 bases between. The CDR3 bases are TGTGCCAGCAGCTTTGAGGGGGACACTGAAGCTTTCTTT. It specifies CASSFEGDTEAFF.

The J gene is TRBJ2-1, the V gene TRBV6-6; the D gene is possibly TRBD2 (5 bases). The V end lost 2 bases, the J end lost 2 bases, and 7 bases lay between the germline ends. Germline V gives CDR1 MNHNY, CDR2 SVGAGI (reference sequence). The CDR3 is made up of 14 amino acids. CDR3 in DNA: TGTGCCAGCAGTTACCTCGGGACCTACAATGAGCAGTTCTTC. This gives the protein CASSYLGTYNEQFF.

This clone was seen a handful of times. J is TRBJ2-7 and V is TRBV4-2; no definite D call. Germline V lookup: CDR1 LGHNA, CDR2 YNFKEQ. This CDR3 region has 15 residues. V lost 0 bases to trimming and J lost 0 bases, with 9 bases between them. In DNA form, the CDR3 reads TGTGCCAGCAGCCAAGACGCGGCCGGCTCCTACGAGCAGTACGTC. Translating it yields CASSQDAAGSYEQYV.

The chain recombines TRBV27 with TRBJ2-1, with a possible D match to TRBD2 (5 bases). Germline CDR1 MNHEY, CDR2 SMNVEV (reference sequence). The CDR3 has 11 residues. For the CDR3, the DNA is TGTGTCGCCCGGGGCTACAATGAGCAGTTCTTC. The encoded protein is CVARGYNEQFF.

This chain connects TRBV6-1 to TRBJ1-1; the D gene is possibly TRBD1 (5 bases). Germline V gene lookup returns CDR1 MNHNS and CDR2 SASEGT. The CDR3 totals 16 residues. V was cut by 2 bases and J by 4 bases, with 17 bases left in between. The CDR3 bases are TGTGCCAGCAGTGAACGGACACAGGCCCTGCTCACTGAAGCTTTCTTT. Protein: CASSERTQALLTEAFF.

The chain has TRBV5-1 and TRBJ2-7, with TRBD1 identical over 8 bases. This CDR3 is 15 amino acids long. In germline, CDR1 is SGHRS, CDR2 YFSETQ. Trimming took 2 bases from V and 5 from J; bases not matched to a gene: 9. In nucleotides, the CDR3 is TGCGCCAGCAGCTTACCGGACAGGGCTAAGGACGAGCAGTACTTC. It encodes CASSLPDRAKDEQYF.